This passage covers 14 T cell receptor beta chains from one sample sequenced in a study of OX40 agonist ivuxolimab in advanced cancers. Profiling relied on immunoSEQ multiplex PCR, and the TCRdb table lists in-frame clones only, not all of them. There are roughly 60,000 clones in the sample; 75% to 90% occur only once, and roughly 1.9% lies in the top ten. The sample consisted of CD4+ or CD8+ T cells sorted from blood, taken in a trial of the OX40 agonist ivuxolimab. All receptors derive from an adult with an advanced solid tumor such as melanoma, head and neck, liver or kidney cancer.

The CDR3 region is CASSLSEGGRGYNEQFF. The DNA for the CDR3 is TGTGCCAGCAGCTTATCTGAAGGCGGGAGGGGCTACAATGAGCAGTTCTTC. The chain carries TRBV7-3 and TRBJ2-1; the match to TRBD2 covers 9 bases. Germline loops: CDR1 SGHTA, CDR2 FQGTGA. J lost 3 bases, V lost 2 bases, and 8 bases had no gene match. CDR3 size: 17 residues.

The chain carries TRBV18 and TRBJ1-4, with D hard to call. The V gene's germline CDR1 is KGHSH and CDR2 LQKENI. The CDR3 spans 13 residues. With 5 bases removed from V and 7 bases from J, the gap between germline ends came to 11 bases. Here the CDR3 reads CASSIQESEKLFF. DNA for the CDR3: TGTGCCAGCTCAATCCAGGAGAGTGAAAAACTGTTTTTT. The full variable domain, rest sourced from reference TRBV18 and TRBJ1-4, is NAGVMQNPRHLVRRRGQEARLRCSPMKGHSHVYWYRQLPEEGLKFMVYLQKENIIDESGMPKERFSAEFPKEGPSILRIQQVVRGDSAAYFCASSIQESEKLFFGSGTQLSVL.

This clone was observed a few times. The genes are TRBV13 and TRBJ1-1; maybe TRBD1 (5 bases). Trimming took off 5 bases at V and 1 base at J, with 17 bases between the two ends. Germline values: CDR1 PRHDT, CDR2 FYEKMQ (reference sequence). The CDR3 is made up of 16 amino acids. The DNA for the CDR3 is TGTGCCAGCAGCACCCGTGTTGGGAGGGGGAACACTGAAGCTTTCTTT. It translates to CASSTRVGRGNTEAFF. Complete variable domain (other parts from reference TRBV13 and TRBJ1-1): AAGVIQSPRHLIKEKRETATLKCYPIPRHDTVYWYQQGPGQDPQFLISFYEKMQSDKGSIPDRFSAQQFSDYHSELNMSSLELGDSALYFCASSTRVGRGNTEAFFGQGTRLTVV.

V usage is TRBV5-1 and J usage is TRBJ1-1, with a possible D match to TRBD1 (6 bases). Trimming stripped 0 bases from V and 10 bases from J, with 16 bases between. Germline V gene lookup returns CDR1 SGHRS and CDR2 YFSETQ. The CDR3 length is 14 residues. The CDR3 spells CASSLAGRGDGAFF. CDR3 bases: TGCGCCAGCAGCTTGGCGGGGAGGGGGGATGGAGCTTTCTTT.

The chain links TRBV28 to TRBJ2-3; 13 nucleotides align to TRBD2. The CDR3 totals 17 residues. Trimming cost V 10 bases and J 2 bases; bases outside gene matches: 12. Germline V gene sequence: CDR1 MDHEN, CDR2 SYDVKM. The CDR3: CAISRLAGGQDTDTQYF. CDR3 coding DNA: TGTGCCATCTCGAGACTAGCGGGGGGTCAGGACACAGATACGCAGTATTTT.

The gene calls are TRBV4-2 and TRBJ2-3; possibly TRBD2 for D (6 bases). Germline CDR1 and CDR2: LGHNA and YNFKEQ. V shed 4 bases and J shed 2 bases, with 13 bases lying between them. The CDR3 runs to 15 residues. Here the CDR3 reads CASSRAGGNTDTQYF. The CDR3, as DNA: TGTGCCAGCAGCCGGGCGGGCGGGAACACAGATACGCAGTATTTT.

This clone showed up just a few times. The CDR3 DNA reads TGTGCCAGCAGCTCGGACGATCCGGATACGCAGTATTTT. Translation gives CASSSDDPDTQYF. This chain links TRBV5-8 with TRBJ2-3, with no clear D. V lost 3 bases and J 6 bases, leaving 11 bases between the germline ends. Per germline, CDR1 SGHTS and CDR2 YDEGEE. The CDR3 has 13 residues.

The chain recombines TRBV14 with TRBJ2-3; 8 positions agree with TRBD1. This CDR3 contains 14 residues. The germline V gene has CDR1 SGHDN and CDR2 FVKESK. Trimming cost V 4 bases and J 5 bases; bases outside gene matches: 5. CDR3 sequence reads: CASSPGQGGDTQYF. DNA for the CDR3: TGTGCCAGCAGCCCAGGACAGGGCGGAGATACGCAGTATTTT.

CDR3 amino acids: CASSYDAGGYNSPLHF. DNA of the CDR3: TGTGCCAGCAGTTACGATGCAGGGGGATATAATTCACCCCTCCACTTT. The rearrangement links TRBV6-5 to TRBJ1-6, with 7 nucleotides matching TRBD1. CDR1 and CDR2 (germline): MNHEY, SVGAGI. After removal of 2 bases from V and 4 bases from J, the junction contained 5 bases not matched to a gene. The CDR3 runs 16 residues.

In DNA form, the CDR3 reads TGTGCCAGCAGCCGAACGGGACAGAGCTCCTACGAGCAGTACTTC. It yields the protein CASSRTGQSSYEQYF. V and J are TRBV7-2 and TRBJ2-7; 7 bases fit TRBD1. CDR3 length equals 15 residues. Germline CDR1 SGHTA, CDR2 FQGNSA. V lost 5 bases to trimming and J lost 0 bases; unmatched junction nucleotides: 7.

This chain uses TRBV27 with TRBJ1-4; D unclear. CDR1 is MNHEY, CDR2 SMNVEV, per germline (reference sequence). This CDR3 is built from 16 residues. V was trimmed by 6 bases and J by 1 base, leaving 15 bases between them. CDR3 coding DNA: TGTGCCAGCAGCTCGCCTCGTCGTGGAACTAATGAAAAACTGTTTTTT. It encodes CASSSPRRGTNEKLFF.

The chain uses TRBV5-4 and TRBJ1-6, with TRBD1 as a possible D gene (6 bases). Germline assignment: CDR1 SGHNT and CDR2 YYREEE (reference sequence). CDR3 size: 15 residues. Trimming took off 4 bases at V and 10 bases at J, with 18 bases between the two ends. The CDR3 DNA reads TGTGCCAGCAGCCGTACCCAGGGGTTCGACTCACCCCTCCACTTT. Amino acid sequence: CASSRTQGFDSPLHF.

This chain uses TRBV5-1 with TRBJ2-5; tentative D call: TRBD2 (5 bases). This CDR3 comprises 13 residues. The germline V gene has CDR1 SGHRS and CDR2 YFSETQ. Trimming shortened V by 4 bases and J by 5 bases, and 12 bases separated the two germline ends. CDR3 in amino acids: CASSPGVAETQYF. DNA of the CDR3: TGCGCCAGCAGCCCCGGGGTAGCTGAGACCCAGTACTTC. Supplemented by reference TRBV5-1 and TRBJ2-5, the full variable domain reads KAGVTQTPRYLIKTRGQQVTLSCSPISGHRSVSWYQQTPGQGLQFLFEYFSETQRNKGNFPGRFSGRQFSNSRSEMNVSTLELGDSALYLCASSPGVAETQYFGPGTRLLVL.

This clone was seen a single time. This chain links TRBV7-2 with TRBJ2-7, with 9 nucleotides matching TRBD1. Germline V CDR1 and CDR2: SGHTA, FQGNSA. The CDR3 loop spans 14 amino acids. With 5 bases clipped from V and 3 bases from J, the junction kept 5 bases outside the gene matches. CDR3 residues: CASSLGTGLYEQYF. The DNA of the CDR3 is TGTGCCAGCAGCCTCGGGACAGGGCTCTACGAGCAGTACTTC.